This T cell receptor beta chain was observed in a study of OX40 agonist ivuxolimab in advanced cancers. Study outcomes and limitations: The CD4+ and CD8+ T cells in the blood had expanded clonally by week 6 at 0.1 to 3.0 mg/kg. The authors did not determine the antigen specificity of the expanded peripheral T cells.

Assay used: immunoSEQ multiplex PCR; TCRdb lists only in-frame clones, some missing. The sample lists around 84,000 clones; approximately 80% were seen once. Autoimmune disease history or systemic immunosuppression excluded patients. Sampling times: baseline, cycle 4 day 1, cycle 7 day 1. A remark on this clone: Its matching antigen is unknown.

The V and J ends lost 3 bases and 5 bases respectively, with 18 bases between them. CDR1 is LGHNA and CDR2 is YNFKEQ in the germline V gene. The CDR3 covers 16 residues. The receptor's source is an adult with an advanced solid tumor such as melanoma, head and neck, liver or kidney cancer. The chain is built from TRBV4-2 and TRBJ2-3, with D possibly TRBD2 on 7 matching bases. The input for sequencing was CD4+ or CD8+ T cells sorted from blood, taken in a trial of the OX40 agonist ivuxolimab. In DNA, the CDR3 is TGTGCCAGCAGCCATAATCTAGCGGAGGGGGGAGATACGCAGTATTTT. This sequence encodes CASSHNLAEGGDTQYF.